One and the same sample provided the 21 T cell receptor beta chains below, sequenced in a study of blood T cell repertoires in COVID-19. The method was immunoSEQ multiplex PCR; TCRdb's version includes in-frame clones alone and lacks a portion of them. The data hold about 270,000 clones, with less than 95% observed a single time. The sequenced sample consisted of PBMCs or T cells enriched from blood (not recorded which). The receptors shown here come from a man aged 35 to 55 who had been exposed to COVID-19.

V is TRBV5-5 and J is TRBJ2-7, with D unclear. V lost 0 bases and J 0 bases, leaving 16 bases between the germline ends. The CDR3 totals 17 residues. From germline, CDR1 is SGHKS and CDR2 YYEKEE (reference sequence). Here the CDR3 reads CASSLEWYSKSSYEQYF. Written as DNA, the CDR3 is TGTGCCAGCAGCTTGGAATGGTATAGTAAAAGCTCCTACGAGCAGTACTTC.

The chain is built from TRBV7-6 and TRBJ2-2; TRBD2 matches 10 bases. The CDR3 has 17 amino acids. In germline, CDR1 is SGHVS, CDR2 FNYEAQ. J was trimmed by 2 bases and V by 1 base; bases with no gene match: 4. CDR3 protein: CASSLGTSGINTGELFF. CDR3 DNA sequence: TGTGCCAGCAGCTTAGGGACTAGCGGAATAAACACCGGGGAGCTGTTTTTT.

The V gene is TRBV30, the J gene TRBJ2-4, with a weak D call TRBD2 (6 bases). Germline V CDR1 and CDR2: GTSNPN, SVGIG (reference sequence). This CDR3 comprises 14 residues. V shed 2 bases and J shed 4 bases, with 12 bases lying between them. The chain's CDR3 is CAWSQTGGKNIQYF. Written as DNA, the CDR3 is TGTGCCTGGAGTCAAACAGGAGGGAAAAACATTCAGTACTTC. The full variable domain, with the rest looked up from reference TRBV30 and TRBJ2-4, is SQTIHQWPATLVQPVGSPLSLECTVEGTSNPNLYWYRQAAGRGLQLLFYSVGIGQISSEVPQNLSASRPQDRQFILSSKKLLLSDSGFYLCAWSQTGGKNIQYFGAGTRLSVL.

This sequence joins TRBV5-4 and TRBJ1-4, with 7 bases identical to TRBD1. V shed 4 bases and J 7 bases; nucleotides not matched to a gene: 7. There are 14 residues in the CDR3. Germline CDR1 reads SGHNT; CDR2 reads YYREEE (reference sequence). Here the CDR3 DNA reads TGTGCCAGCAGCCCGGGACAGCTGTCTGAAAAACTGTTTTTT. This translates into CASSPGQLSEKLFF.

The chain has TRBV2 and TRBJ1-4, with 7 bases lining up with TRBD1. Per germline, CDR1 SNHLY and CDR2 FYNNEI. The V gene end was trimmed by 10 bases and the J gene end by 5 bases; junction bases not matched to a gene: 7. The CDR3 is made up of 13 amino acids. CDR3 amino acids: CATTGARNEKLFF. DNA for the CDR3: TGTGCCACCACAGGGGCCCGGAATGAAAAACTGTTTTTT.

The chain couples TRBV7-2 to TRBJ2-7, with D tentatively TRBD1 (6 bases). Trimming took off 1 base at V and 2 bases at J, with 12 bases between the two ends. There are 15 residues in the CDR3. Germline CDR1 is SGHTA and CDR2 is FQGNSA. CDR3 nucleotide sequence: TGTGCCAGCAGCTTAGAAGGGGGAAGAACCTACGAGCAGTACTTC. Translated, it gives CASSLEGGRTYEQYF.

The chain is built from TRBV6-5 and TRBJ2-7; 7 positions agree with TRBD1. Germline V gene lookup returns CDR1 MNHEY and CDR2 SVGAGI. This CDR3 has 14 amino acids. V gave up 10 bases and J gave up 0 bases; unmatched junction bases: 9. CDR3 sequence (DNA): TGTGCCACCCGCCCAGGACAGGACTCCTACGAGCAGTACTTC. Amino acid sequence: CATRPGQDSYEQYF.

This chain joins TRBV6-5 and TRBJ2-1, with TRBD2 matching 14 bases. The CDR3 has 15 residues. Per germline, CDR1 MNHEY and CDR2 SVGAGI. After removal of 9 bases from V and 7 bases from J, the junction contained 8 bases not matched to a gene. CDR3 protein: CASLTSGRARNEQFF. The CDR3 DNA is TGTGCCAGTCTGACTAGCGGGAGGGCTAGAAATGAGCAGTTCTTC.

V and J are TRBV5-4 and TRBJ1-6, with TRBD1 identical over 7 bases. Trimming took 0 bases from V and 3 from J; bases not matched to a gene: 3. CDR1 is SGHNT and CDR2 is YYREEE in the germline V gene (reference sequence). This CDR3 is 16 amino acids long. CDR3 DNA sequence: TGTGCCAGCAGCTTGGGGACAGGTCTCTATAATTCACCCCTCCACTTT. Residues: CASSLGTGLYNSPLHF.

The chain is built from TRBV12-3 or TRBV12-4 and TRBJ1-5; the D is unclear. Trimming shortened V by 5 bases and J by 4 bases, and 9 bases separated the two germline ends. The CDR3 totals 13 residues. As DNA, the CDR3 is TGTGCCAGCAGTGATCAGGCGAATCAGCCCCAGCATTTT. Translation: CASSDQANQPQHF.

A single count supports this clone. The CDR3 here is CASRIGVAQGNNQPQHF. The CDR3 bases are TGTGCCAGCAGGATTGGGGTGGCACAGGGTAACAATCAGCCCCAGCATTTT. V usage is TRBV28 and J usage is TRBJ1-5; a possible D gene is TRBD1 (6 bases). V lost 6 bases to trimming and J lost 3 bases, with 21 bases between them. The germline gives CDR1 MDHEN, CDR2 SYDVKM. The CDR3 extends over 17 amino acids.

The table lists this clone with a count of one. The V and J genes are TRBV7-2 and TRBJ1-1, with D unclear. The CDR3 runs 14 residues. The germline V and J ends were trimmed by 3 bases and 4 bases, with 12 bases remaining between them. CDR1 is SGHTA, CDR2 FQGNSA, per germline. CDR3 nucleotide sequence: TGTGCCAGCAGCTTCATGAGGTTTGGCACTGAAGCTTTCTTT. This encodes CASSFMRFGTEAFF.

The CDR3 bases are TGTGCCAGCAGCCAAGAAAGACTACAAACAGATACGCAGTATTTT. Residues: CASSQERLQTDTQYF. This chain links TRBV3-1 (or the pseudogene TRBV3-2) with TRBJ2-3; possible D gene TRBD2, 5 bases. CDR1 is LGHDT and CDR2 is YNNKEL in the germline V gene (reference sequence). The CDR3 length is 15 residues. Trimming pared 0 bases from V and 3 bases from J, leaving 10 bases between.

The chain combines TRBV19 with TRBJ1-1; no definite D call. CDR3 length: 14 residues. Germline V gene lookup returns CDR1 LNHDA and CDR2 SQIVND (reference sequence). Deletions cut 7 bases from V and 4 bases from J, with 16 bases between. CDR3 sequence reads: CASKVAVSGTEAFF. In DNA, the CDR3 is TGTGCCAGTAAGGTGGCAGTCTCAGGCACTGAAGCTTTCTTT.

The CDR3 spells CASSPSPDTQYF. CDR3 in DNA: TGTGCCAGCAGCCCCTCCCCAGATACGCAGTATTTT. The chain recombines TRBV3-1 (or the pseudogene TRBV3-2) with TRBJ2-3; no definite D call. V was trimmed by 4 bases and J by 4 bases, leaving 6 bases between them. The germline V gene has CDR1 LGHDT and CDR2 YNNKEL (reference sequence). The CDR3 contains 12 residues.

The CDR3 spells CAITAPGNNYGYTF. The DNA for the CDR3 is TGTGCCATCACCGCACCGGGAAATAACTATGGCTACACCTTC. This sequence joins TRBV10-3 and TRBJ1-2; D is unresolved. This CDR3 has 14 residues. The germline V gene has CDR1 ENHRY and CDR2 SYGVKD. V was cut by 7 bases and J by 1 base, with 13 bases left in between.

To note about this clone: Other DNA sequences in this specimen translate into the identical CDR3. The rearrangement links TRBV19 to TRBJ1-6, with TRBD1 matching 7 bases. V trimming: 6 bases; J trimming: 7 bases; junction bases outside the gene matches: 0. This CDR3 is 12 amino acids long. Germline values: CDR1 LNHDA, CDR2 SQIVND (reference sequence). The chain's CDR3 is CASRQGNSPLHF. The CDR3, as DNA: TGTGCCAGTAGACAGGGGAATTCACCCCTCCACTTT.

The rearrangement joins TRBV19 to TRBJ2-7; TRBD1 matches at 7 bases. The CDR3 sequence is 15 residues long. V was clipped by 3 bases and J by 3 bases; unmatched bases: 8. Germline V gives CDR1 LNHDA, CDR2 SQIVND (reference sequence). The CDR3 DNA sequence: TGTGCCAGTAGTATCCGCCCGGGACAGAGCTACGAGCAGTACTTC. Translated, it gives CASSIRPGQSYEQYF. The entire variable domain, with the rest obtained from reference TRBV19 and TRBJ2-7, is as follows: DGGITQSPKYLFRKEGQNVTLSCEQNLNHDAMYWYRQDPGQGLRLIYYSQIVNDFQKGDIAEGYSVSREKKESFPLTVTSAQKNPTAFYLCASSIRPGQSYEQYFGPGTRLTVT.

The chain carries TRBV27 and TRBJ2-5; 7 nucleotides line up with TRBD1. J lost 5 bases, V lost 5 bases, and 17 bases had no gene match. CDR1 is MNHEY and CDR2 is SMNVEV in the germline V gene (reference sequence). CDR3 size: 17 residues. Written as DNA, the CDR3 is TGTGCCAGCAGTGAACGGAGCTACAGGGGTAATGAGGAGACCCAGTACTTC. It codes for CASSERSYRGNEETQYF.

The rearrangement joins TRBV30 to TRBJ1-4, with a weak D call TRBD1 (5 bases). This CDR3 region has 14 residues. Germline V lookup: CDR1 GTSNPN, CDR2 SVGIG (reference sequence). The V end lost 4 bases, the J end lost 1 base, and 10 bases lay between the germline ends. This CDR3 is CAWNRPGTNEKLFF. The DNA of the CDR3 is TGTGCCTGGAACAGGCCGGGAACTAATGAAAAACTGTTTTTT.

The chain uses TRBV19 and TRBJ2-2; TRBD2 aligns across 10 bases. The CDR3 extends over 19 amino acids. Germline V lookup: CDR1 LNHDA, CDR2 SQIVND (reference sequence). Trimming cost V 8 bases and J 4 bases; bases outside gene matches: 19. The CDR3 spells CASLHRAAGGPISTGELFF. The CDR3 bases are TGTGCCAGTCTTCACCGGGCAGCGGGAGGGCCGATTAGCACCGGGGAGCTGTTTTTT. The entire variable domain, with the rest obtained from reference TRBV19 and TRBJ2-2, is as follows: DGGITQSPKYLFRKEGQNVTLSCEQNLNHDAMYWYRQDPGQGLRLIYYSQIVNDFQKGDIAEGYSVSREKKESFPLTVTSAQKNPTAFYLCASLHRAAGGPISTGELFFGEGSRLTVL.